Below are 24 T cell receptor beta chains sequenced from a single sample in a study of regulatory T cells in long-lasting Graves disease. For TCR beta, libraries came from iRepertoire HTBI primers and Arm-PCR of CDR3 regions. TCRdb analysed the multiplex PCR reads with MiXCR anew, one entry per CDR3 protein. This sample yields under 250,000 distinct CDR3 sequences, of which around 21% are seen a single time; roughly 13% belongs to the top ten. The time point denotes: newly diagnosed GD, antithyroid drugs for less than 3 months. RNA extracted from PBMCs served as the sequencing template. Sequenced here: peripheral blood mononuclear cells (PBMCs), sampled at new diagnosis, from a patient treated with antithyroid drugs. Receptors originate from a female donor with Graves disease.

V and J are TRBV13 and TRBJ1-6, with 9 positions matching TRBD1. Trimming cost V 2 bases and J 10 bases; bases outside gene matches: 6. The CDR3 is 15 residues long. Germline V gives CDR1 PRHDT, CDR2 FYEKMQ (reference sequence). The CDR3, as DNA: TGTGCCAGCAGCTTATCGGGACAGGGACCCTCACCCCTCCACTTT. Translation: CASSLSGQGPSPLHF. The variable domain in full, with the rest retrieved from reference TRBV13 and TRBJ1-6, is AAGVIQSPRHLIKEKRETATLKCYPIPRHDTVYWYQQGPGQDPQFLISFYEKMQSDKGSIPDRFSAQQFSDYHSELNMSSLELGDSALYFCASSLSGQGPSPLHFGNGTRLTVT.

This clonotype came up a few times. The gene calls are TRBV3-1 and TRBJ2-2; perhaps TRBD1 as D (7 bases). Trimming removed 2 bases from V and 5 bases from J, with 15 bases in between. CDR3 length: 16 residues. Germline CDR1 is LGHDT and CDR2 is YNNKEL (reference sequence). This CDR3 is CASSQFLAGGTGELFF. DNA for the CDR3: TGTGCCAGCAGCCAATTTTTAGCAGGGGGGACCGGGGAGCTGTTTTTT.

The CDR3 loop is CASSRQVRYEQYF. The CDR3 DNA is TGTGCCAGTAGTCGACAGGTCCGATACGAGCAGTACTTC. V usage is TRBV19 and J usage is TRBJ2-7, with D possibly matching TRBD1 (6 bases). The V gene's germline CDR1 is LNHDA and CDR2 SQIVND (reference sequence). The CDR3 length is 13 residues. The V end was cut by 5 bases, the J end by 4 bases, with 12 bases between.

This clonotype was detected a few times. This may arise from a read error, as a much more abundant clone is one base away. The rearrangement joins TRBV10-1 to TRBJ2-2; D is uncertain. Germline CDR1 WNHNN, CDR2 SYGVQD (reference sequence). The CDR3 runs 15 residues. The V gene lost 4 bases and the J gene lost 4 bases, with 13 bases spanning the gap. CDR3 nucleotide sequence: TGCGCCAGCAGTGTTTCCGATGACGGCACCGGGGAGCTGTTTTTT. Amino acid sequence: CASSVSDDGTGELFF.

This clonotype was seen at least ten times. The chain couples TRBV5-5 to TRBJ2-7, with TRBD1 identical over 7 bases. This CDR3 contains 14 residues. Unmatched junction bases numbered 11, after V lost 4 bases and J lost 7 bases. The V gene's germline CDR1 is SGHKS and CDR2 YYEKEE (reference sequence). The CDR3 region is CASSGGQIQGEQYF. CDR3 in DNA: TGTGCCAGCAGCGGGGGACAGATCCAAGGAGAGCAGTACTTC.

Many counts were recorded for this clonotype. The genes are TRBV3-1 and TRBJ2-7; 8 bases are a match to TRBD2. Germline V lookup: CDR1 LGHDT, CDR2 YNNKEL (reference sequence). V lost 4 bases to trimming and J lost 3 bases; unmatched junction nucleotides: 5. This CDR3 has 14 residues. CDR3 amino acids: CASSRREGDYEQYF. Written as DNA, the CDR3 is TGTGCCAGCAGCCGCCGGGAGGGAGACTACGAGCAGTACTTC.

This chain links TRBV5-1 with TRBJ2-5; 11 positions match TRBD1. Germline CDR1 and CDR2: SGHRS and YFSETQ. The junction had 2 bases not matched to a gene; V was cut back by 3 bases and J by 7 bases. The CDR3 consists of 13 residues. CDR3: CASSSGQGATQYF. Here the CDR3 DNA reads TGCGCCAGCAGCTCCGGACAGGGGGCGACCCAGTACTTC.

In this sample, this clonotype turned up many times. The J gene is TRBJ1-6, the V gene TRBV27; no reliable D call. The CDR3 has 16 amino acids. V lost 2 bases and J 9 bases, leaving 17 bases between the germline ends. CDR1 and CDR2 from the germline V gene are MNHEY and SMNVEV (reference sequence). DNA of the CDR3: TGTGCCAGCAGTTTAACTGGACTCCTAAAAAGTTCACCCCTCCACTTT. Residues: CASSLTGLLKSSPLHF.

There are many counts of this clonotype. The rearrangement joins TRBV7-9 to TRBJ2-2, with a tentative D call TRBD2 (5 bases). The germline V gene encodes CDR1 SEHNR and CDR2 FQNEAQ (reference sequence). The V end was cut by 8 bases, the J end by 0 bases, with 16 bases between. This CDR3 has 16 amino acids. DNA of the CDR3: TGTGCCAGCTTTAATAGTAGAGCGGCGAACACCGGGGAGCTGTTTTTT. Translation: CASFNSRAANTGELFF.

The chain recombines TRBV5-1 with TRBJ2-2; 14 bases match TRBD2. Germline loops: CDR1 SGHRS, CDR2 YFSETQ. V shed 2 bases, J shed 6 bases, and the junction held 3 bases outside the gene matches. CDR3 length equals 16 residues. CDR3 bases: TGCGCCAGCAGCTTCCGACTAGCGGGGGGGCCCGGGGAGCTGTTTTTT. It encodes CASSFRLAGGPGELFF.

This clonotype was recorded a few times. This chain's CDR3 is CASSLAGTSGRGIAGEQYF. The DNA for the CDR3 is TGTGCCAGCAGCTTGGCTGGGACTAGCGGGAGAGGGATCGCGGGCGAGCAGTACTTC. The chain recombines TRBV5-6 with TRBJ2-7; 14 positions agree with TRBD2. The V gene end was trimmed by 0 bases and the J gene end by 6 bases; junction bases not matched to a gene: 14. Per the germline V gene, CDR1 is SGHDT and CDR2 is YYEEEE. The CDR3 runs to 19 residues.

The count of this clonotype is one. This may arise from a read error, as a much more abundant clone is one base away. This chain connects TRBV3-1 to TRBJ2-3; D ambiguous. The end of the DNA fits TRBJ2-5 better, so the J call may be wrong. The CDR3 runs to 12 residues. Germline V gene lookup returns CDR1 LGHDT and CDR2 YNNKEL (reference sequence). CDR3 sequence: CASSQDRETQYF. The DNA for the CDR3 is TGTGCCAGCAGCCAAGACCGGGAGACCCAGTACTTC.

This clonotype occurred many times. The chain has TRBV6-5 and TRBJ2-3; 8 positions agree with TRBD2. The CDR3 length is 19 residues. V shed 0 bases and J 2 bases; nucleotides not matched to a gene: 13. Per the germline V gene, CDR1 is MNHEY and CDR2 is SVGAGI. CDR3 nucleotides: TGTGCCAGCAGTTACTCGAACGGGGGTGGCGGGAGGTACACAGATACGCAGTATTTT. Translated, it gives CASSYSNGGGGRYTDTQYF.

This clonotype was seen ten or more times. This rearrangement joins TRBV5-1 to TRBJ2-2; weak D call: TRBD2 (6 bases). Deletions cut 0 bases from V and 1 base from J, with 10 bases between. The CDR3 consists of 16 residues. Germline CDR1 and CDR2: SGHRS and YFSETQ. The CDR3 protein is CASSLAVGRNTGELFF. The CDR3 nucleotides read TGCGCCAGCAGCTTGGCCGTCGGGAGGAACACCGGGGAGCTGTTTTTT.

This clonotype occurred many times. The chain joins TRBV24-1 to TRBJ1-1; TRBD1 is a possible D gene (6 bases). The CDR3 is 13 residues long. Germline V gene lookup returns CDR1 KGHDR and CDR2 SFDVKD. Trimming shortened V by 3 bases and J by 6 bases, and 10 bases separated the two germline ends. CDR3 DNA: TGTGCCACCAGTGATCGGACAGACGCTGAAGCTTTCTTT. It encodes CATSDRTDAEAFF.

A word on this clonotype: Mismatch with germline at one junction end may stem from a read error. J is TRBJ2-1 and V is TRBV12-3 or TRBV12-4; TRBD1 agrees at 9 bases. This CDR3 has 16 residues. The CDR3 nucleotides read TGTGCCAACAGTTTAGGGAGACAGGGGGCCTACAATGAGCAGTTCTTC. Residues: CANSLGRQGAYNEQFF.

This clonotype was detected many times. V usage is TRBV2 and J usage is TRBJ2-3; tentative D call: TRBD1 (6 bases). The CDR3 runs 15 residues. The V end was cut by 6 bases, the J end by 0 bases, with 13 bases between. Germline V gene lookup returns CDR1 SNHLY and CDR2 FYNNEI. As DNA, the CDR3 is TGTGCCAGCAGGAGGGGGACATCTAGCACAGATACGCAGTATTTT. Its translation: CASRRGTSSTDTQYF.

Turning to this clonotype: This may arise from a read error, as a much more abundant clone is one base away. The chain employs TRBV3-1 and TRBJ1-4; TRBD1 matches 8 bases. The CDR3 length is 15 residues. The germline V gene has CDR1 LGHDT and CDR2 YNNKEL (reference sequence). The ends lost 4 bases at V and 10 bases at J; junction bases unmatched: 11. The CDR3 reads CASSRNRGMSGKLFF. CDR3 in DNA: TGTGCCAGCAGCCGCAACAGGGGGATGAGTGGAAAACTGTTTTTT.

There are many counts of this clonotype. The genes are TRBV20-1 and TRBJ2-5, with 12 positions matching TRBD2. The V gene end was trimmed by 4 bases and the J gene end by 5 bases; junction bases not matched to a gene: 8. Germline V CDR1 and CDR2: DFQATT, SNEGSKA (reference sequence). This CDR3 is 15 amino acids long. CDR3 protein: CSATLLAGGMETQYF. CDR3 nucleotides: TGCAGTGCTACTCTCCTAGCGGGGGGGATGGAGACCCAGTACTTC.

This clonotype appeared many times. The chain employs TRBV7-2 and TRBJ2-1; 9 bases line up with TRBD2. Germline CDR1 and CDR2: SGHTA and FQGNSA. The CDR3 runs 14 residues. Trimming removed 5 bases from V and 6 bases from J; junction bases left unmatched: 5. CDR3 loop: CASSPGLAFNEQFF. The CDR3 DNA reads as TGTGCCAGCAGCCCGGGACTAGCCTTCAATGAGCAGTTCTTC. Filled out from reference TRBV7-2 and TRBJ2-1, the complete variable domain reads GAGVSQSPSNKVTEKGKDVELRCDPISGHTALYWYRQSLGQGLEFLIYFQGNSAPDKSGLPSDRFSAERTGGSVSTLTIQRTQQEDSAVYLCASSPGLAFNEQFFGPGTRLTVL.

The table lists this clonotype with many counts. The gene calls are TRBV6-1 and TRBJ2-2; 8 bases are a match to TRBD1. The CDR3 contains 15 residues. Germline values: CDR1 MNHNS, CDR2 SASEGT. The junction had 5 bases not matched to a gene; V was cut back by 2 bases and J by 6 bases. CDR3 sequence reads: CASSEYQGASGELFF. The CDR3 DNA sequence: TGTGCCAGCAGTGAATACCAGGGGGCTTCCGGGGAGCTGTTTTTT.

A note on this clonotype: Given a much more abundant clone one base away, this may be a read error. The V gene is TRBV4-3, the J gene TRBJ1-5, with 7 bases matching TRBD1. The CDR3 runs 15 residues. Germline V gene data show CDR1 as LGHNA and CDR2 as YSLEER. The trim removed 1 base at V and 7 bases at J, leaving 7 bases unmatched. CDR3 DNA sequence: TGCGCCAGCAGCCAAGGATACAGGGGAAACCAGCCCCAGCATTTT. This translates into CASSQGYRGNQPQHF.

At least ten counts were recorded for this clonotype. This chain connects TRBV6-2 or TRBV6-3 to TRBJ1-6; D possibly corresponds to TRBD1 (5 bases). Germline V gene lookup returns CDR1 MNHEY and CDR2 SVGEGT. Trimming pared 6 bases from V and 7 bases from J, leaving 10 bases between. CDR3 length: 13 amino acids. The CDR3 spells CASSYDSNSPLHF. In DNA form, the CDR3 reads TGTGCCAGCAGCTACGACAGCAATTCACCCCTCCACTTT.

This rearrangement joins TRBV10-3 to TRBJ2-1, with D perhaps matching TRBD1 (5 bases). Trimming took 3 bases from V and 4 from J, leaving 16 bases between them. Germline CDR1 ENHRY, CDR2 SYGVKD. The CDR3 has 16 amino acids. Written as DNA, the CDR3 is TGTGCCATCAGTGACTCCAGGCCAGGGCCGTACAATGAGCAGTTCTTC. This encodes CAISDSRPGPYNEQFF.